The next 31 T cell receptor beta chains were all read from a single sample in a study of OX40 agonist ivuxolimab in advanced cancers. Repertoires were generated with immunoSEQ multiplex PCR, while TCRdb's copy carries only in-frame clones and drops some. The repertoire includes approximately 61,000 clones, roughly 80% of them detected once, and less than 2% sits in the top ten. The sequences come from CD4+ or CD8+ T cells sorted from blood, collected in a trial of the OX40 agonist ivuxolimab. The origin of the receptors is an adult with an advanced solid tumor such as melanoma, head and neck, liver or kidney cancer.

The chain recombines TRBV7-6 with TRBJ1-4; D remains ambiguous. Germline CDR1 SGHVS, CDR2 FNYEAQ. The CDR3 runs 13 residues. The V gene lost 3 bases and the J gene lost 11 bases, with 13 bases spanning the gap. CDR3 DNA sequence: TGTGCCAGCAGCTTGGATCCCGGGTTGAAACTGTTTTTT. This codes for CASSLDPGLKLFF.

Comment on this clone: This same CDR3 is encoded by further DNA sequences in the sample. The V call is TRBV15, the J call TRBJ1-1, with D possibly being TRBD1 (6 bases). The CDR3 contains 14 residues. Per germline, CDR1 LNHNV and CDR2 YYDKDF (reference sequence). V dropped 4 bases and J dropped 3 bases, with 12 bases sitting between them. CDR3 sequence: CATSILDSHTEAFF. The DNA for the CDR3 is TGTGCCACCAGCATTCTGGACAGTCACACTGAAGCTTTCTTT.

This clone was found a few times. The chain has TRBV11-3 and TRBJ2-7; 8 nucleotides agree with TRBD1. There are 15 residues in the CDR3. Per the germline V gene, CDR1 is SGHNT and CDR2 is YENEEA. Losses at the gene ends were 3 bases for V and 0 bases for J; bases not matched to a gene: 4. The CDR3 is CASSFNQGASYEQYV. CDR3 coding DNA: TGTGCCAGCAGCTTCAACCAGGGGGCCTCCTACGAGCAGTACGTC.

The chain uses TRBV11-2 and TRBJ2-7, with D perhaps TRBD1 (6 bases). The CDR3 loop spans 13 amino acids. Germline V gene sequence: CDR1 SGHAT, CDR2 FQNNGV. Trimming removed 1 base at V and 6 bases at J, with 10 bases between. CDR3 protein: CASSLGQVGEQYF. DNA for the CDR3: TGTGCCAGCAGCTTAGGACAGGTCGGCGAGCAGTACTTC.

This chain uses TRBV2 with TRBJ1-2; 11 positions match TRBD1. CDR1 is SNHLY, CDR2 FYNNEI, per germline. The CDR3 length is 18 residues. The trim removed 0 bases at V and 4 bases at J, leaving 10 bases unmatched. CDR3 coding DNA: TGTGCCAGCAGTGAAGCGCCGGGACAGGGGGTCGCAGGCTATGGCTACACCTTC. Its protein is CASSEAPGQGVAGYGYTF. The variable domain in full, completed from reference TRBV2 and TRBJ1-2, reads EPEVTQTPSHQVTQMGQEVILRCVPISNHLYFYWYRQILGQKVEFLVSFYNNEISEKSEIFDDQFSVERPDGSNFTLKIRSTKLEDSAMYFCASSEAPGQGVAGYGYTFGSGTRLTVV.

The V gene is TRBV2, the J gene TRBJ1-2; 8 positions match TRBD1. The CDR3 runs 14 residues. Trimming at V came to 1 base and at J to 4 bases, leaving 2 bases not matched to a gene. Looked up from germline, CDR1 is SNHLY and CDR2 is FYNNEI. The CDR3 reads CASSEGQGRYGYTF. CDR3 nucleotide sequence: TGTGCCAGCAGTGAAGGACAGGGGCGCTATGGCTACACCTTC. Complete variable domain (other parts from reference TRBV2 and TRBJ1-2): EPEVTQTPSHQVTQMGQEVILRCVPISNHLYFYWYRQILGQKVEFLVSFYNNEISEKSEIFDDQFSVERPDGSNFTLKIRSTKLEDSAMYFCASSEGQGRYGYTFGSGTRLTVV.

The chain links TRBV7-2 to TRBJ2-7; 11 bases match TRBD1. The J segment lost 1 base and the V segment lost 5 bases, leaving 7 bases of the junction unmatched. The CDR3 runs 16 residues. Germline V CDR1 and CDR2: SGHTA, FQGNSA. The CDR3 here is CASSHSGTGGSYEQYV. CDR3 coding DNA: TGTGCCAGCAGCCACTCCGGGACAGGGGGATCCTACGAGCAGTACGTC.

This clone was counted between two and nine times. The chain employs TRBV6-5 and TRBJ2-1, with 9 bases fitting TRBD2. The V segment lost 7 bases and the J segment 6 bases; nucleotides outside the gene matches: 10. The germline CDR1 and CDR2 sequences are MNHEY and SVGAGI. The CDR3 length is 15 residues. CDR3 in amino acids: CASTPPRSGSNEQFF. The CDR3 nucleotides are TGTGCCAGCACCCCCCCACGTAGCGGGAGCAATGAGCAGTTCTTC.

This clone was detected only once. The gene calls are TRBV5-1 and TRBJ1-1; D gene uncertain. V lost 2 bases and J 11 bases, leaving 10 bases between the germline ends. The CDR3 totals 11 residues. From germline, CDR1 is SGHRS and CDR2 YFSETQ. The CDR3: CASSFAGRAFF. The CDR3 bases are TGCGCCAGCAGCTTCGCGGGTCGTGCTTTCTTT. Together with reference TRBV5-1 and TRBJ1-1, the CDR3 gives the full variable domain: KAGVTQTPRYLIKTRGQQVTLSCSPISGHRSVSWYQQTPGQGLQFLFEYFSETQRNKGNFPGRFSGRQFSNSRSEMNVSTLELGDSALYLCASSFAGRAFFGQGTRLTVV.

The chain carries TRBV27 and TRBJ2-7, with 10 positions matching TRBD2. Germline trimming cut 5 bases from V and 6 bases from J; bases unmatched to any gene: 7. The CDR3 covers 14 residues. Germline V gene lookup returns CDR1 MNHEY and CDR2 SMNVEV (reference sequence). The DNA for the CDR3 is TGTGCCAGCAGTCCCCTAGCGGGAGTTACCGAGCAGTACTTC. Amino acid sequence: CASSPLAGVTEQYF.

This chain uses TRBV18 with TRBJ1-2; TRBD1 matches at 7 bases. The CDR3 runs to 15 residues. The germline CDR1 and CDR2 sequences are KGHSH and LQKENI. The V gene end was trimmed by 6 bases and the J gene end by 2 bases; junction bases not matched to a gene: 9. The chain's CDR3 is CASSPGQQTNYGYTF. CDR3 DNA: TGTGCCAGCTCGCCGGGACAGCAAACAAACTATGGCTACACCTTC.

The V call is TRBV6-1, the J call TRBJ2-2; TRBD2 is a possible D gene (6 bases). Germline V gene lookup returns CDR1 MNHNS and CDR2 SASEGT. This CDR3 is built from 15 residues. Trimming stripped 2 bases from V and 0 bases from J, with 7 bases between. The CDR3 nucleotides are TGTGCCAGCAGTGAACGGACTACGAACACCGGGGAGCTGTTTTTT. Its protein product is CASSERTTNTGELFF.

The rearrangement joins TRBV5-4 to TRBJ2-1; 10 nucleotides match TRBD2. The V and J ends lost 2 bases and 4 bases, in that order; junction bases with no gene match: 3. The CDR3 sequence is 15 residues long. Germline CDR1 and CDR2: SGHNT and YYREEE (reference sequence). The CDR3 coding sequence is TGTGCCAGCAGCTTATCTAGCGGGAGTTACAATGAGCAGTTCTTC. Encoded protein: CASSLSSGSYNEQFF.

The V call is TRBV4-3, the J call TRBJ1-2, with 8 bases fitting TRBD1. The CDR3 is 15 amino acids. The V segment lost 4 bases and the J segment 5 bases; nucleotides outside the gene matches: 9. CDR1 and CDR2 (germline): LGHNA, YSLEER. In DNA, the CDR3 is TGCGCCAGCAGCCCGGACAGGGCCCGGGGGTATGGCTACACCTTC. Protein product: CASSPDRARGYGYTF.

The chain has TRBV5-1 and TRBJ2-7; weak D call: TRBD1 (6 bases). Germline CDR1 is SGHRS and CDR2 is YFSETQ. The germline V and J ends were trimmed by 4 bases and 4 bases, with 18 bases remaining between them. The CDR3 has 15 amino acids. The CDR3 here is CASSIGQSFAYEQYF. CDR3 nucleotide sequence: TGCGCCAGCAGCATAGGACAGTCCTTTGCGTACGAGCAGTACTTC.

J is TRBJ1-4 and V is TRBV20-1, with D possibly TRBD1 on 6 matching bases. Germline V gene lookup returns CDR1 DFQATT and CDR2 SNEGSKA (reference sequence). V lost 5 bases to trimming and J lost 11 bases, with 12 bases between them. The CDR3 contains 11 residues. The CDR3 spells CSASAQGKLFF. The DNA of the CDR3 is TGCAGTGCTTCCGCCCAGGGGAAACTGTTTTTT.

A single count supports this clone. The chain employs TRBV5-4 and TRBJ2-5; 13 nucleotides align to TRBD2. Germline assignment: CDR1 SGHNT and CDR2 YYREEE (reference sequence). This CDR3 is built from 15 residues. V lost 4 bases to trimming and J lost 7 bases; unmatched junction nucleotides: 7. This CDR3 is CASSPLAGGPGTQYF. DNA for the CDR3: TGTGCCAGCAGCCCACTAGCGGGAGGGCCAGGGACCCAGTACTTC.

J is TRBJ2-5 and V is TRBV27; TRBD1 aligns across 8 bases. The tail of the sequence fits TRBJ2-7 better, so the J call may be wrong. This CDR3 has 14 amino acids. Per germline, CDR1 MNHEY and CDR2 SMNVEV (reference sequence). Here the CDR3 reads CASSLLQGAYEQYF. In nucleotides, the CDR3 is TGTGCCAGCAGTTTACTACAGGGGGCCTACGAGCAGTACTTC.

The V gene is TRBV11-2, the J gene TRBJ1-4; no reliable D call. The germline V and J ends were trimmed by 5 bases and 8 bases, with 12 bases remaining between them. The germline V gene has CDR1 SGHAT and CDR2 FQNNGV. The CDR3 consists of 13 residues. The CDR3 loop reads CASSAFGREKLFF. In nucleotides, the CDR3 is TGTGCCAGCAGCGCGTTCGGGAGGGAAAAACTGTTTTTT.

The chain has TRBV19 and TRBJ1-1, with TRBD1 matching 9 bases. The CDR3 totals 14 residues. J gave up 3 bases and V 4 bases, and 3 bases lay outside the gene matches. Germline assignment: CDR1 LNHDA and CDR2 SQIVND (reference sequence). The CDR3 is CASSKDRGYTEAFF. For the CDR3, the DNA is TGTGCCAGTAGTAAGGACAGGGGTTACACTGAAGCTTTCTTT.

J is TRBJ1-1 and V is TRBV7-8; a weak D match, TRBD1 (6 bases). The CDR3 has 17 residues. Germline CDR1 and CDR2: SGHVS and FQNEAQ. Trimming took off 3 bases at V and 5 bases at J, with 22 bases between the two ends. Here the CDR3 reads CASSFGLTGPAGTEAFF. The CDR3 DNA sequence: TGTGCCAGCAGCTTTGGGTTGACAGGCCCGGCAGGAACTGAAGCTTTCTTT.

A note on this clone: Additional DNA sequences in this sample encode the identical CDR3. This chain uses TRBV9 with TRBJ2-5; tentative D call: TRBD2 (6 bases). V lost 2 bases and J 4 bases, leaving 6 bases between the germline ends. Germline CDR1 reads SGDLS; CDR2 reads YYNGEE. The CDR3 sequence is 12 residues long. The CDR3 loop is CASSVGGETQYF. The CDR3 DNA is TGTGCCAGCAGCGTGGGGGGAGAGACCCAGTACTTC.

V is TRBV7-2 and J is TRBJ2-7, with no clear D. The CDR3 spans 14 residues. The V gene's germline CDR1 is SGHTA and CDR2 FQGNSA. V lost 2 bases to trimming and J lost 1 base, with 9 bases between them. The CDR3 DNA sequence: TGTGCCAGCAGCTTACCTGGGAAGTCCTACGAGCAGTACGTC. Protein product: CASSLPGKSYEQYV.

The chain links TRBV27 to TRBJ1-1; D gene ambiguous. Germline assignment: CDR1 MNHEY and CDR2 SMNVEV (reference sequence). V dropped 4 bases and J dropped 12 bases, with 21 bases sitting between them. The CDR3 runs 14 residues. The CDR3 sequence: CASSSTGLARSSFF. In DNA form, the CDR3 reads TGTGCCAGCAGTTCAACCGGGTTAGCGAGGAGTTCTTTCTTT.

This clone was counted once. In DNA form, the CDR3 reads TGTGCTAGTGGTTTGGAGCATAGCGGGAATTTGCAGTTCTTC. Its protein product is CASGLEHSGNLQFF. The chain is built from TRBV12-5 and TRBJ2-1; TRBD2 agrees at 8 bases. Trimming cost V 1 base and J 12 bases; bases outside gene matches: 8. CDR1 is LGHNT, CDR2 FRNRAP, per germline. The CDR3 runs 14 residues.

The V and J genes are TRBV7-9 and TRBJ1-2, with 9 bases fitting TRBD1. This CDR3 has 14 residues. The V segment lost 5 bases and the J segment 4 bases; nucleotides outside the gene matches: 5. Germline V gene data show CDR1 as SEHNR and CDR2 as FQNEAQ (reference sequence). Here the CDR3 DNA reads TGTGCCAGCAGCCGGGGACAGGGCCTCTATGGCTACACCTTC. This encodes CASSRGQGLYGYTF.

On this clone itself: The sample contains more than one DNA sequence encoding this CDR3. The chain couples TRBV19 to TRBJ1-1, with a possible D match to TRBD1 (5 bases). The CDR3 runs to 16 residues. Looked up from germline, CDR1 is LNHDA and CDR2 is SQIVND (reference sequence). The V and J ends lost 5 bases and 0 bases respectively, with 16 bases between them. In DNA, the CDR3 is TGTGCCAGTAGTCCCTGGACGGGGGATGTGAACACTGAAGCTTTCTTT. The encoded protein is CASSPWTGDVNTEAFF.

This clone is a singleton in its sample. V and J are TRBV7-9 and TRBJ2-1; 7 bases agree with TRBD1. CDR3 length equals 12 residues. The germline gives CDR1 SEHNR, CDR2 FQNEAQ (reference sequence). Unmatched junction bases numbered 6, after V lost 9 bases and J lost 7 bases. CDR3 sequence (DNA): TGTGCCAGGACGACAGGGAGAAATGAGCAGTTCTTC. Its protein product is CARTTGRNEQFF.

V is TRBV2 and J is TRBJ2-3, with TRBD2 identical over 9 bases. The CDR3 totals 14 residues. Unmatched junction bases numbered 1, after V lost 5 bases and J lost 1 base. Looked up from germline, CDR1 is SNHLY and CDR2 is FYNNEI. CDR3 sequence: CASSSSGGTDTQYF. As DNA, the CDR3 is TGTGCCAGCAGTTCTAGCGGGGGCACAGATACGCAGTATTTT.

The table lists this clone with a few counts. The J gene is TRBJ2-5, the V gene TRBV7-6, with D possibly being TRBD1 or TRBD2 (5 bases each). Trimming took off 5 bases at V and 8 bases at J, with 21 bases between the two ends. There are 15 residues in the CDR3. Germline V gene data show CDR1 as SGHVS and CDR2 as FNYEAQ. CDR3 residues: CASSLGTYLGLTQYF. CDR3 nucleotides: TGTGCCAGCAGCCTCGGGACGTATCTTGGACTTACCCAGTACTTC.

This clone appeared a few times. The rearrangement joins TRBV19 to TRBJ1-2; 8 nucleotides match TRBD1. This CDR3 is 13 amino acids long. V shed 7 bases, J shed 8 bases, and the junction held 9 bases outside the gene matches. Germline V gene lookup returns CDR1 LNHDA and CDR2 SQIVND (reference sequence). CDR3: CASILGQGGGYTF. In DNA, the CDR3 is TGTGCCAGTATACTTGGACAGGGAGGCGGCTACACCTTC.